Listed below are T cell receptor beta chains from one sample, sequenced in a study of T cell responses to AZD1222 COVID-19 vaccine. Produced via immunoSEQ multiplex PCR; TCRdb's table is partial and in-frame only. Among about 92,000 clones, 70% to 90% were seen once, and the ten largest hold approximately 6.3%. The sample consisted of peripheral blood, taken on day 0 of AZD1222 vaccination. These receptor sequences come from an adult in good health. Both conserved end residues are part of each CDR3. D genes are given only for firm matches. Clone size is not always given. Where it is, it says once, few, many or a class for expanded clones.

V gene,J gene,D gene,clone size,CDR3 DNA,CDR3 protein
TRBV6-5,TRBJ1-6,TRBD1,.,TGTGCCAGCACCTTACGAGTCGGGACAGCACCCCTCCACTTT,CASTLRVGTAPLHF
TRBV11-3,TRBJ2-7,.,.,TGTGCCAGCAGCTTGGGGGAGTCCTACGAGCAGTACTTC,CASSLGESYEQYF
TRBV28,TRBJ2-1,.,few,TGTGCCAGCAGTTCCCCGGACACTTACAATGAGCAGTTCTTC,CASSSPDTYNEQFF
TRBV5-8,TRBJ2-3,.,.,TGTGCCAGCAGCTTGGAGGGTAGGGGCACAGATACGCAGTATTTT,CASSLEGRGTDTQYF
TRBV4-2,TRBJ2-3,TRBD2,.,TGTGCCAGCAGCCAAGAAACTAGCGGCCGCACAGATACGCAGTATTTT,CASSQETSGRTDTQYF
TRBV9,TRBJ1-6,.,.,TGTGCCAGCAGCTCACTTGGGGGAGGGTCACCCCTCCACTTT,CASSSLGGGSPLHF
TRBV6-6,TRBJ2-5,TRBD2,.,TGTGCCAGCAGACGACGACTAGCGGATCAAGAGACCCAGTACTTC,CASRRRLADQETQYF
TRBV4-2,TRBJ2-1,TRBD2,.,TGTGCCAGCAGCGATCGGACTAGCGGGAGAGGCAATGAGCAGTTCTTC,CASSDRTSGRGNEQFF
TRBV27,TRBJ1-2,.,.,TGTGCCAGCAGTATACAGGGTGGGTATGGCTACACCTTC,CASSIQGGYGYTF
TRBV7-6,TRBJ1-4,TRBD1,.,TGTGCCAGCAGCTTAGTAGCAGGGGGGATCGGGGAAAAACTGTTTTTT,CASSLVAGGIGEKLFF
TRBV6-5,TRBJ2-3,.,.,TGTGCCAGCAGGCCTAGCCTCACAGATACGCAGTATTTT,CASRPSLTDTQYF
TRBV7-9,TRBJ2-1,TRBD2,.,TGTGCCAGCAGCTACCGGACTAGCGGGAGGAATGAGCAGTTCTTC,CASSYRTSGRNEQFF
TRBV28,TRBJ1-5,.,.,TGTGCCAGCAGTTTACTGGGGCCCCCCAATCAGCCCCAGCATTTT,CASSLLGPPNQPQHF
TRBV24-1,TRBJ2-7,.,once,TGTGCCACCTCTCGGGGCCCAGGGTTGTACGAGCAGTACTTC,CATSRGPGLYEQYF
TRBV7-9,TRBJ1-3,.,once,TGTGCCAGCAGCGAATCCCGGGCCTCGGGTGGAAACACCATATATTTT,CASSESRASGGNTIYF
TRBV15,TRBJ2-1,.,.,TGTGCCACCAGCTCGGACTATTCTACCTACAATGAGCAGTTCTTC,CATSSDYSTYNEQFF
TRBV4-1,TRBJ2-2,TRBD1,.,TGCGCCAGCAGCCAAGAGGCCCAGGGGGCGAACACCGGGGAGCTGTTTTTT,CASSQEAQGANTGELFF
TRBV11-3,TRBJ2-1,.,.,TGTGCCAGCAGCTTAGATCAAGGGGGGTCGGTCAATTACAATGAGCAGTTCTTC,CASSLDQGGSVNYNEQFF
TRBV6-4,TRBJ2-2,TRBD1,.,TGTGCCAGCAGCCCGGGACAGGGGGCGAATTTGGTGACCGGGGAGCTGTTTTTT,CASSPGQGANLVTGELFF
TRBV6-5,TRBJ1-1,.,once,TGTGCCAGCAGTTACTCTGGACTGACGAACACTGAAGCTTTCTTT,CASSYSGLTNTEAFF
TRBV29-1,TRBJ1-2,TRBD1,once,TGCAGCGTTGGCGTAGGACAGGGTGTTCATGGCTACACCTTC,CSVGVGQGVHGYTF
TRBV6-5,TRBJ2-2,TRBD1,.,TGTGCCAGCACTCCCGGGACAGGGGGCTCCGGGGAGCTGTTTTTT,CASTPGTGGSGELFF
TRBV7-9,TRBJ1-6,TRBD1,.,TGTGCCAGCAGCTCAGGCTGGGGACAGGGGCATTCACCCCTCCACTTT,CASSSGWGQGHSPLHF
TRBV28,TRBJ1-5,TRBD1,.,TGTGCCAGCAGTTCGGGACAGGGCCAATGGCCCCAGCATTTT,CASSSGQGQWPQHF
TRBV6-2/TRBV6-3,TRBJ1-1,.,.,TGTGCCAGCAGTTCCAGAACCAACACTGAAGCTTTCTTT,CASSSRTNTEAFF
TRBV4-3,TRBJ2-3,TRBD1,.,TGCGCCAGCAGCCAGAGGACAGGGGGCGAGACAGATACGCAGTATTTT,CASSQRTGGETDTQYF
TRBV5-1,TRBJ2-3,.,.,TGCGCCACAAACCCCGGGACAATAAGCACAGATACGCAGTATTTT,CATNPGTISTDTQYF
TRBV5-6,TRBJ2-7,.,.,TGTGCCAGCAGCCAGTGGGGGAGAGCCTACGAGCAGTACTTC,CASSQWGRAYEQYF
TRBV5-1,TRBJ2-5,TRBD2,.,TGCGCCAGCAATCAAGGTCTAGCGGGAGTTCAAGAGACCCAGTACTTC,CASNQGLAGVQETQYF
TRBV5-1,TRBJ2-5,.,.,TGCGCCAGCAGCACAAATCAAGAGACCCAGTACTTC,CASSTNQETQYF
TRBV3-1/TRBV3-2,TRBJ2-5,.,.,TGTGCCAGCAGCCAACGGGGGGAGACCCAGTACTTC,CASSQRGETQYF
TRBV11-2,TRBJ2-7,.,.,TGTGCCAGCAGCTTAGGGTCGGGATTTTACGAGCAGTACTTC,CASSLGSGFYEQYF
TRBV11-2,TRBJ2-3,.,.,TGTGCCAGCAGCTTAGAGATCGGTAAAGATACGCAGTATTTT,CASSLEIGKDTQYF
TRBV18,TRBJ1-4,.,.,TGTGCCAGCTCACCAAGGGGAGAGAATGAAAAACTGTTTTTT,CASSPRGENEKLFF
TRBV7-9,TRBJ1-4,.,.,TGTGCCAGCAGCATAATCTCAGGGTCGACTAATGAAAAACTGTTTTTT,CASSIISGSTNEKLFF
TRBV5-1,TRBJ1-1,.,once,TGCGCCAGCAGCTTTATTCAGGCGGCCGTAGGGAACACTGAAGCTTTCTTT,CASSFIQAAVGNTEAFF
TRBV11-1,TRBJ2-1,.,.,TGTGCCAGCAGCTTAGTCTGGGGAGGGGGATACAATGAGCAGTTCTTC,CASSLVWGGGYNEQFF
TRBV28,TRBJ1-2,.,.,TGTGCCAGCACCGTAACAGGGATCTATGGCTACACCTTC,CASTVTGIYGYTF
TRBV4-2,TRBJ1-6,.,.,TGTGCCAGCAGCCAAGAAGGGGACTTCCTCCACTTT,CASSQEGDFLHF
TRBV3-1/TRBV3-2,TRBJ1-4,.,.,TGTGCCAGCAGCCAAGGTCGGGAGGGTTTAAATGAAAAACTGTTTTTT,CASSQGREGLNEKLFF
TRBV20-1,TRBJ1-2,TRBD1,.,TGCAGTGGACGGACAGGGGGTGGCTACACCTTC,CSGRTGGGYTF